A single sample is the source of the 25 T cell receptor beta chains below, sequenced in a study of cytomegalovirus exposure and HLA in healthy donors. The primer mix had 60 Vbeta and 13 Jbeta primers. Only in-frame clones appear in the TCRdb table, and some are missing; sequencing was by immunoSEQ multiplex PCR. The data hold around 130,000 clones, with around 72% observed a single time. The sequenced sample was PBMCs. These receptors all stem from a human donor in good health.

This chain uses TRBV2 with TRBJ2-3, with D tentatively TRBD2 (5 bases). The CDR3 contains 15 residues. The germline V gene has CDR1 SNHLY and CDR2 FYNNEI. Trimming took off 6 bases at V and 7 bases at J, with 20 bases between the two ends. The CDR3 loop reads CASSQTNTLLYTQYF. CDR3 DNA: TGTGCCAGCAGCCAGACTAACACACTTTTATATACGCAGTATTTT.

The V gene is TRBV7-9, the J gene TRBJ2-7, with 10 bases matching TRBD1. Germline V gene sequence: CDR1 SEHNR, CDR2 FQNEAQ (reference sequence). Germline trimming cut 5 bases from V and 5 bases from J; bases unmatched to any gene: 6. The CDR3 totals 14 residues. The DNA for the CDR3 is TGTGCCAGCAGCCCATGGGACAGGGGCCACGAGCAGTACTTC. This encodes CASSPWDRGHEQYF. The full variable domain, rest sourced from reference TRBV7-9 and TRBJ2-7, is DTGVSQNPRHKITKRGQNVTFRCDPISEHNRLYWYRQTLGQGPEFLTYFQNEAQLEKSRLLSDRFSAERPKGSFSTLEIQRTEQGDSAMYLCASSPWDRGHEQYFGPGTRLTVT.

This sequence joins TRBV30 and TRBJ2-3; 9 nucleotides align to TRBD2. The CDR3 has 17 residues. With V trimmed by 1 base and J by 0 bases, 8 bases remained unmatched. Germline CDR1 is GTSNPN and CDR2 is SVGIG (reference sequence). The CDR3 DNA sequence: TGTGCCTGGAGTGGAGGGGCGGGAGGGCCGAGCACAGATACGCAGTATTTT. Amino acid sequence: CAWSGGAGGPSTDTQYF.

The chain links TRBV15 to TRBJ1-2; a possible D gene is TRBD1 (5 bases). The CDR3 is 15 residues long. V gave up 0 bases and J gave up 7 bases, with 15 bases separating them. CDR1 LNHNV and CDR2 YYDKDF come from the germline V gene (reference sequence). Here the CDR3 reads CATSRDFEGRGGYTF. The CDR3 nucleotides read TGTGCCACCAGCAGAGATTTCGAAGGGAGGGGTGGCTACACCTTC.

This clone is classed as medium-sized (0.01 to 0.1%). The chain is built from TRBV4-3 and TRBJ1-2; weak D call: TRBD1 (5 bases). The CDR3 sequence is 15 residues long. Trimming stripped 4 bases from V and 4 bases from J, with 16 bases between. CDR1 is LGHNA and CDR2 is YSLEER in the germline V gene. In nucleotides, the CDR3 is TGCGCCAGCAGCCTCACCCGGGGGGGTGCCTATGGCTACACCTTC. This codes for CASSLTRGGAYGYTF.

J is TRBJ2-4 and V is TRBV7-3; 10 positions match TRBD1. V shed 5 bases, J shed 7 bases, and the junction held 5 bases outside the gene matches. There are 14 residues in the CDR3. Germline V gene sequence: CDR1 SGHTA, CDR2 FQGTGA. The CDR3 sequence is CASSMTGGANIQYF. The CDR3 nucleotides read TGTGCCAGCAGCATGACAGGGGGCGCGAACATTCAGTACTTC.

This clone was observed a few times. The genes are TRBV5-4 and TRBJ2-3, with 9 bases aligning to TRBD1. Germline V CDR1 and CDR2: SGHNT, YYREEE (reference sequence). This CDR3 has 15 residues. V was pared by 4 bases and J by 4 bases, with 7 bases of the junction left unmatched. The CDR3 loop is CASSLGQGWSDTQYF. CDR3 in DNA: TGTGCCAGCAGCCTCGGACAGGGGTGGTCAGATACGCAGTATTTT.

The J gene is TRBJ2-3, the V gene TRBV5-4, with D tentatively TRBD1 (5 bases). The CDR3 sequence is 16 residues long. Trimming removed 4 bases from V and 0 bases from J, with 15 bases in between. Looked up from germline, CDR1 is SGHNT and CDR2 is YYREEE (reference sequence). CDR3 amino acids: CASSVGALASTDTQYF. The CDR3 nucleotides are TGTGCCAGCAGCGTTGGGGCCTTAGCTAGCACAGATACGCAGTATTTT.

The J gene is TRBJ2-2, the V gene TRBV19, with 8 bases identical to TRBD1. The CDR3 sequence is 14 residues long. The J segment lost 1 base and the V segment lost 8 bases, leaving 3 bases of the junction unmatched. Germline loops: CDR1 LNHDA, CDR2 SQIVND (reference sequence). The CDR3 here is CASGGTGNTGELFF. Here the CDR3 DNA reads TGTGCCAGTGGGGGGACAGGGAACACCGGGGAGCTGTTTTTT.

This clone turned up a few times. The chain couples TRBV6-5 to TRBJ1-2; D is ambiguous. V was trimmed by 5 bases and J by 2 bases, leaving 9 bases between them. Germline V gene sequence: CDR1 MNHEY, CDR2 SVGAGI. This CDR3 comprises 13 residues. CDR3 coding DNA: TGTGCCAGCAGTGAGAGGAGAAACTATGGCTACACCTTC. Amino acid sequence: CASSERRNYGYTF.

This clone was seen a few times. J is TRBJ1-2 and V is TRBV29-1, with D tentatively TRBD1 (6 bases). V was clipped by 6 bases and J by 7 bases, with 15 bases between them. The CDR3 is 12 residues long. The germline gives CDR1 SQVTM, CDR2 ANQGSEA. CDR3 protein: CSVGGGHSGYTF. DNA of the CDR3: TGCAGCGTCGGGGGGGGGCATAGTGGCTACACCTTC.

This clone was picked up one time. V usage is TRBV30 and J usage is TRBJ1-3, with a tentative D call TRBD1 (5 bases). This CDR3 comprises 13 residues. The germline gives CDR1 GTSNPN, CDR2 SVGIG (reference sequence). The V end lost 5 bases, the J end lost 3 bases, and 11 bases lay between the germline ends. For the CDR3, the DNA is TGTGCCTGGGTGCCAAGGGGTGGAAACACCATATATTTT. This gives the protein CAWVPRGGNTIYF.

The CDR3: CASSYGRGLRNIQYF. CDR3 sequence (DNA): TGTGCCAGCAGTTACGGCAGGGGTCTAAGAAACATTCAGTACTTC. The chain recombines TRBV6-5 with TRBJ2-4, with D tentatively TRBD1 (6 bases). CDR3 length: 15 residues. Germline CDR1 is MNHEY and CDR2 is SVGAGI. V was clipped by 2 bases and J by 6 bases, with 14 bases between them.

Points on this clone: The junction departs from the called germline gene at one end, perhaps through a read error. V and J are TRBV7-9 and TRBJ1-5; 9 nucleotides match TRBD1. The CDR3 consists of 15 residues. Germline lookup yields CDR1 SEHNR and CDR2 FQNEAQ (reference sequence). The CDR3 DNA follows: TGTTCCAGCAGCTCAGACAGGGGGAACAATCAGCCCCAGCATTTT. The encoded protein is CSSSSDRGNNQPQHF.

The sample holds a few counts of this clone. The CDR3 DNA reads TGTGCCAGCATGAGGCAGAACTATGGCTACACCTTC. Translating it yields CASMRQNYGYTF. This chain joins TRBV6-6 and TRBJ1-2; no firm D call. The V gene lost 7 bases and the J gene lost 2 bases, with 8 bases spanning the gap. CDR1 is MNHNY and CDR2 is SVGAGI in the germline V gene (reference sequence). This CDR3 contains 12 residues.

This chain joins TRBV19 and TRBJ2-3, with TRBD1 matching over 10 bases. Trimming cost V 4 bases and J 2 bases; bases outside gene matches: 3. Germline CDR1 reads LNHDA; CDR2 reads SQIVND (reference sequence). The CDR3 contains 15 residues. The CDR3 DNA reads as TGTGCCAGTAGTAGGCGACAGGGGGCCACAGATACGCAGTATTTT. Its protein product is CASSRRQGATDTQYF.

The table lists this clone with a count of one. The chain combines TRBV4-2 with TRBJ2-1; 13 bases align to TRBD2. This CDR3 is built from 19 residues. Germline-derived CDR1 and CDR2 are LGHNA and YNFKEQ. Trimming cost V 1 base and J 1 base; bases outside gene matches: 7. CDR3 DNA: TGTGCCAGCAGCCAAGGTTTGACTAGCGGGGGGTTTTCCTACAATGAGCAGTTCTTC. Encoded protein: CASSQGLTSGGFSYNEQFF.

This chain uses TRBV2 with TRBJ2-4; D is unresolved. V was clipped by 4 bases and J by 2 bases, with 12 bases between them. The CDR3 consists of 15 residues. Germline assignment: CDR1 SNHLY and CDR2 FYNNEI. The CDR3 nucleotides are TGTGCCAGCAGTGCGCTGACAAGGCCCAAAAACATTCAGTACTTC. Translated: CASSALTRPKNIQYF. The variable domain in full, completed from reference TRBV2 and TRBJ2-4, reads EPEVTQTPSHQVTQMGQEVILRCVPISNHLYFYWYRQILGQKVEFLVSFYNNEISEKSEIFDDQFSVERPDGSNFTLKIRSTKLEDSAMYFCASSALTRPKNIQYFGAGTRLSVL.

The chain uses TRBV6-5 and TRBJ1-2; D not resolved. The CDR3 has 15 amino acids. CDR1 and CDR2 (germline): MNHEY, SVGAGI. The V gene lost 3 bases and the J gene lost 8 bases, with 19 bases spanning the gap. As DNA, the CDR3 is TGTGCCAGCAGTTATTTCCGCCAGGCAACCTCCGGCTACACCTTC. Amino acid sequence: CASSYFRQATSGYTF.

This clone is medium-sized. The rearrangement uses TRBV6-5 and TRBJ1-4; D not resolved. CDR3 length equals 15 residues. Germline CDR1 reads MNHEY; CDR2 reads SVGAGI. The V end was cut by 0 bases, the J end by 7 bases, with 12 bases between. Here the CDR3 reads CASSYSTPRVEKLFF. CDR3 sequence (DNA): TGTGCCAGCAGTTACTCGACCCCGAGGGTTGAAAAACTGTTTTTT.

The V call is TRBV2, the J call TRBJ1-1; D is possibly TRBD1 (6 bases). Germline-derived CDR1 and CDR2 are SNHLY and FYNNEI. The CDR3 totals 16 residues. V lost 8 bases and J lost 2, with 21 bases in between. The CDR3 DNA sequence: TGTGCCAGCTACCAGCGGGACACCCTAAGAAACACTGAAGCTTTCTTT. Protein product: CASYQRDTLRNTEAFF.

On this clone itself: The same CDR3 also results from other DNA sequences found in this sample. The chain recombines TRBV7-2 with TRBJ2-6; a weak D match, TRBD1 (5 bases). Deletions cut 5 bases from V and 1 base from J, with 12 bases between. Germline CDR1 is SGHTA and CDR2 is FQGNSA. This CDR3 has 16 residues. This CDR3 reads CASSHLGVSGANVLTF. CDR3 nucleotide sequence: TGTGCCAGCAGCCACCTAGGGGTGTCTGGGGCCAACGTCCTGACTTTC.

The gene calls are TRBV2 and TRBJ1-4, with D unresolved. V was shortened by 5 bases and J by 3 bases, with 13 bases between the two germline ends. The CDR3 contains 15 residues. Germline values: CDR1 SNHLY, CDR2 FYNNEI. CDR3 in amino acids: CASSPPGFANEKLFF. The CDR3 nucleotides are TGTGCCAGCAGTCCCCCGGGGTTTGCTAATGAAAAACTGTTTTTT.

The DNA of the CDR3 is TGTGCCAGCTCACCCTATGGGGCAGGGCTTGTTGAGGAGTACTTC. Translated: CASSPYGAGLVEEYF. This chain uses TRBV18 with TRBJ2-4; perhaps TRBD1 as D (5 bases). V was pared by 3 bases and J by 14 bases, with 23 bases between. Germline values: CDR1 KGHSH, CDR2 LQKENI. The CDR3 sequence is 15 residues long.

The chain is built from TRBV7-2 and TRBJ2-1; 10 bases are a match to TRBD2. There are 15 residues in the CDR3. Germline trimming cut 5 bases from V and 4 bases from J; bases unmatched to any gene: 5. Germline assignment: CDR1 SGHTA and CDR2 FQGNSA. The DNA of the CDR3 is TGTGCCAGCAGCGACCCTAGCGGGGGATACAATGAGCAGTTCTTC. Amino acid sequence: CASSDPSGGYNEQFF. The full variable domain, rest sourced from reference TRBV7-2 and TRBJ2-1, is GAGVSQSPSNKVTEKGKDVELRCDPISGHTALYWYRQSLGQGLEFLIYFQGNSAPDKSGLPSDRFSAERTGGSVSTLTIQRTQQEDSAVYLCASSDPSGGYNEQFFGPGTRLTVL.